This TCR beta chain appears in the sequencing data of a study of CD8 T cells in cerebrospinal fluid in Alzheimer's disease. Study summary: CSF T cell clonal expansion was assessed by plate-based nested PCR and droplet-based sequencing. Study-wide findings and caveats: Expanded clones of at least 3% were commoner in Alzheimer's patients than healthy subjects.

Germline-derived CDR1 and CDR2 are MNHEY and SVGAGI. This CDR3 is built from 13 residues. TCRdb reanalyzed the 10x single-cell sequencing reads, giving one entry per CDR3 protein sequence and no DNA. Its table lists about 1,300 distinct CDR3 sequences. Measured by frequency, this clonotype is medium-sized. Its antigen remains unknown. This sequence joins TRBV6-5 and TRBJ1-1. The receptor's source is a human donor in good health. The material sequenced was cerebrospinal fluid. The CDR3 is CASSYSSVTEAFF.